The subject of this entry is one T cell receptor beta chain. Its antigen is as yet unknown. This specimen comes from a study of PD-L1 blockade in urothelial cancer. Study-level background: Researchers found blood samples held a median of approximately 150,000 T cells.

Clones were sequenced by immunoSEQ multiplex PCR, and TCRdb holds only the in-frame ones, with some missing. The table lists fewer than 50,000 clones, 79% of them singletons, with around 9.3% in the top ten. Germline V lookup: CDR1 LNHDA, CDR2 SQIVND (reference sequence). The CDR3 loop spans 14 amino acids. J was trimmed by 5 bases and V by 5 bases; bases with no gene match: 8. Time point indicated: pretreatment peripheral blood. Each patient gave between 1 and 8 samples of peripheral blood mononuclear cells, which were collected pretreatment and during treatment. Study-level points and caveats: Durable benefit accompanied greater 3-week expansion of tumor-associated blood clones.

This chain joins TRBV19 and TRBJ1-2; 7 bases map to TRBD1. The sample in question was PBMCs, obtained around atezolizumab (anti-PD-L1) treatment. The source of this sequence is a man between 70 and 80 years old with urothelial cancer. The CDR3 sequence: CASSVTGEWYGYTF. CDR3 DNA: TGTGCCAGTAGTGTCACAGGGGAATGGTATGGCTACACCTTC.